This T cell receptor (beta chain) was documented in a study of cytomegalovirus exposure and HLA in healthy donors. Overall study results and limits: TCR sequences were mostly rare, though some public TCRs occurred in many donors. Per a prior analysis, the majority of TCR beta V segments were productive roughly 87% or roughly 30% of the time.

PCR used 60 Vbeta primers and 13 Jbeta primers. The method was immunoSEQ multiplex PCR; TCRdb's version includes in-frame clones alone and lacks a portion of them. Among around 120,000 clones, about 80% were seen once, and the ten largest hold approximately 3%. The CDR3 runs 15 residues. The V gene's germline CDR1 is MNHEY and CDR2 SMNVEV (reference sequence). V shed 6 bases and J 7 bases; nucleotides not matched to a gene: 7. To note about this clone: No antigen is known for it.

The clonotype originates from a boy between 2 and 10 years old in good health and CMV-seronegative. The rearrangement uses TRBV27 and TRBJ2-1; the match to TRBD2 covers 12 bases. Sample: PBMCs. Here the CDR3 reads CASSQQTSGGNEQFF. DNA for the CDR3: TGTGCCAGCAGCCAACAGACTAGCGGGGGTAATGAGCAGTTCTTC.